Below are 7 T cell receptor beta chains sequenced from a single sample in a study of cytomegalovirus exposure and HLA in healthy donors. With 60 Vbeta and 13 Jbeta primers, the PCR was carried out. Sequencing used immunoSEQ multiplex PCR; TCRdb keeps in-frame clones, though not all of them. The table lists around 110,000 clones, roughly three quarters of them singletons. What was sequenced was PBMCs. Source of these receptors: a woman under 30 in good health and CMV-seronegative.

This chain uses TRBV19 with TRBJ2-7; tentative D call: TRBD1 (6 bases). Germline lookup yields CDR1 LNHDA and CDR2 SQIVND (reference sequence). This CDR3 is 14 amino acids long. V lost 3 bases and J lost 0, with 9 bases in between. The chain's CDR3 is CASSITDSSYEQYF. CDR3 nucleotide sequence: TGTGCCAGTAGTATCACGGACAGCTCCTACGAGCAGTACTTC.

In this sample, this clone turned up once. The chain has TRBV5-1 and TRBJ2-6, with TRBD1 matching over 8 bases. The CDR3 is 17 amino acids. V lost 4 bases to trimming and J lost 0 bases; unmatched junction nucleotides: 6. Germline CDR1 reads SGHRS; CDR2 reads YFSETQ. This CDR3 reads CASSPTGTGSGANVLTF. The CDR3 DNA reads TGCGCCAGCAGCCCCACCGGGACAGGCTCTGGGGCCAACGTCCTGACTTTC.

V is TRBV6-1 and J is TRBJ2-7; no reliable D call. V lost 2 bases and J 4 bases, leaving 12 bases between the germline ends. This CDR3 is built from 14 residues. The germline V gene has CDR1 MNHNS and CDR2 SASEGT. The CDR3 sequence: CASSERVTGYEQYF. Written as DNA, the CDR3 is TGTGCCAGCAGTGAACGGGTTACCGGTTACGAGCAGTACTTC.

The chain recombines TRBV9 with TRBJ1-6; tentative D call: TRBD1 (5 bases). Trimming pared 0 bases from V and 10 bases from J, leaving 14 bases between. Germline assignment: CDR1 SGDLS and CDR2 YYNGEE. The CDR3 runs 15 residues. CDR3 nucleotides: TGTGCCAGCAGCGTAGAAGCAGGGTACGGCTCACCCCTCCACTTT. This gives the protein CASSVEAGYGSPLHF.

The chain links TRBV20-1 to TRBJ2-1; D uncertain. This CDR3 is built from 11 residues. In germline, CDR1 is DFQATT, CDR2 SNEGSKA (reference sequence). V was trimmed by 1 base and J by 12 bases, leaving 10 bases between them. The CDR3 here is CSARATPGQFF. The CDR3 DNA reads as TGCAGTGCTAGAGCCACGCCAGGGCAGTTCTTC.

The chain couples TRBV5-1 to TRBJ2-7, with a possible D match to TRBD2 (6 bases). From germline, CDR1 is SGHRS and CDR2 YFSETQ. V gave up 0 bases and J gave up 4 bases, with 11 bases separating them. CDR3 length: 14 amino acids. CDR3 coding DNA: TGCGCCAGCAGCTTGGCCAGCGGGCCATACGAGCAGTACTTC. Translation gives CASSLASGPYEQYF.

The chain carries TRBV5-4 and TRBJ2-1, with a possible D match to TRBD1 (5 bases). The germline V gene has CDR1 SGHNT and CDR2 YYREEE (reference sequence). The CDR3 spans 13 residues. V shed 4 bases and J shed 4 bases, with 9 bases lying between them. The CDR3 region has the DNA TGTGCCAGCAGCACCAACAGGTACAATGAGCAGTTCTTC. Residues: CASSTNRYNEQFF.